This TCR beta chain comes out of a study of cytomegalovirus exposure and HLA in healthy donors. Vbeta (60) and Jbeta (13) primers were used in the PCR. This table comes from immunoSEQ multiplex PCR, and its TCRdb copy is limited to in-frame clones, with some not included. The sample shows more than 85,000 clones, more than 60% of them seen only once. This CDR3 has 13 residues. Germline V gene lookup returns CDR1 SGHAT and CDR2 FQNNGV. V was pared by 2 bases and J by 5 bases, with 7 bases between. The receptor's source is a woman aged 40 to 50 in good health and CMV-seropositive. What was sequenced was PBMCs. This rearrangement joins TRBV11-2 to TRBJ2-1; D unclear. The CDR3 nucleotides are TGTGCCAGCAGCTTACCCAGTCACAATGAGCAGTTCTTC. Protein: CASSLPSHNEQFF.